Listed here are 21 T cell receptor beta chains from one sample, sequenced in a study of patients and donors after allogeneic stem cell transplantation. A single record per CDR3 protein comes from TCRdb applying MiXCR to the RT-PCR reads. The repertoire holds roughly 230,000 distinct CDR3 sequences, with 11% to 15% as singletons. The source material was blood, either unsorted or a sorted T cell fraction (not recorded which). All receptors derive from a human donor who was either an allogeneic HSCT recipient or a stem cell or donor lymphocyte infusion donor (not recorded which). It is not recorded whose cells these are; they may come from a transplant donor.

This clonotype has ten or more counts. V usage is TRBV20-1 and J usage is TRBJ1-3; D might be TRBD1 (5 bases). The CDR3 is made up of 16 amino acids. CDR1 and CDR2 (germline): DFQATT, SNEGSKA (reference sequence). V was pared by 8 bases and J by 2 bases, with 22 bases between. CDR3 amino acids: CSTSEIRGATGNTIYF. CDR3 bases: TGCAGTACCTCAGAGATTAGGGGCGCCACTGGAAACACCATATATTTT.

This clonotype has a handful of counts. The rearrangement links TRBV7-2 to TRBJ1-1, with TRBD1 as a possible D gene (6 bases). The CDR3 runs 15 residues. The V end was cut by 1 base, the J end by 0 bases, with 9 bases between. In germline, CDR1 is SGHTA, CDR2 FQGNSA. The CDR3 loop is CASSLDRALNTEAFF. The CDR3 region has the DNA TGTGCCAGCAGCTTAGACAGGGCCTTGAACACTGAAGCTTTCTTT.

This clonotype was counted at least ten times. This chain links TRBV20-1 with TRBJ1-5; 9 bases align to TRBD1. V was pared by 1 base and J by 4 bases, with 5 bases of the junction left unmatched. The CDR3 loop spans 15 amino acids. Germline CDR1 reads DFQATT; CDR2 reads SNEGSKA (reference sequence). The CDR3 reads CSARARDRENQPQHF. The CDR3 coding sequence is TGCAGTGCTAGAGCTCGGGACAGGGAAAATCAGCCCCAGCATTTT.

At least ten counts were recorded for this clonotype. The gene calls are TRBV11-2 and TRBJ2-2; TRBD2 might be the D (6 bases). The CDR3 length is 14 residues. V lost 0 bases to trimming and J lost 5 bases, with 7 bases between them. The germline V gene encodes CDR1 SGHAT and CDR2 FQNNGV. The CDR3 DNA follows: TGTGCCAGCAGCTTAGATGCGGGAACCGGGGAGCTGTTTTTT. Translating it yields CASSLDAGTGELFF.

The table lists this clonotype with many counts. V and J are TRBV30 and TRBJ2-3, with D possibly being TRBD2 (5 bases). The CDR3 loop spans 15 amino acids. V gave up 1 base and J gave up 2 bases, with 13 bases separating them. Germline V gene data show CDR1 as GTSNPN and CDR2 as SVGIG (reference sequence). DNA for the CDR3: TGTGCCTGGAGTGCCCCCCGGGGAACCACAGATACGCAGTATTTT. Amino acid sequence: CAWSAPRGTTDTQYF.

This clonotype showed up just a few times. The chain is built from TRBV5-1 and TRBJ1-2; a weak D match, TRBD1 (5 bases). Germline CDR1 SGHRS, CDR2 YFSETQ. The CDR3 contains 14 residues. Trimming cost V 0 bases and J 4 bases, with 10 bases left between them. The CDR3 sequence: CASSLGDGTYGYTF. The CDR3 nucleotides are TGCGCCAGCAGCTTGGGGGACGGGACCTATGGCTACACCTTC.

This chain links TRBV7-3 with TRBJ2-7, with D possibly TRBD1 on 5 matching bases. This CDR3 has 14 residues. Trimming took off 1 base at V and 7 bases at J, with 14 bases between the two ends. From germline, CDR1 is SGHTA and CDR2 FQGTGA. The CDR3 spells CASSLRARAREQYF. The CDR3 DNA reads TGTGCCAGCAGCTTAAGGGCCAGGGCGAGGGAGCAGTACTTC.

The V call is TRBV11-3, the J call TRBJ2-5; D gene unclear. The CDR3 spans 14 residues. Germline lookup yields CDR1 SGHNT and CDR2 YENEEA. Trimming removed 3 bases from V and 0 bases from J, with 8 bases in between. This CDR3 reads CASSLSRYQETQYF. The CDR3 DNA is TGTGCCAGCAGCTTGTCCAGGTACCAAGAGACCCAGTACTTC. Full variable domain (outside the CDR3, taken from reference TRBV11-3 and TRBJ2-5): EAGVVQSPRYKIIEKKQPVAFWCNPISGHNTLYWYLQNLGQGPELLIRYENEEAVDDSQLPKDRFSAERLKGVDSTLKIQPAELGDSAVYLCASSLSRYQETQYFGPGTRLLVL.

Ten or more counts support this clonotype. This chain uses TRBV7-9 with TRBJ1-2, with D hard to call. Germline V gives CDR1 SEHNR, CDR2 FQNEAQ (reference sequence). The V gene lost 5 bases and the J gene lost 0 bases, with 10 bases spanning the gap. The length of the CDR3 is 14 residues. The CDR3 DNA sequence: TGTGCCAGCAGCCCCAGCCTCGCTAACTATGGCTACACCTTC. Amino acids: CASSPSLANYGYTF. The full variable domain, with the rest looked up from reference TRBV7-9 and TRBJ1-2, is DTGVSQNPRHKITKRGQNVTFRCDPISEHNRLYWYRQTLGQGPEFLTYFQNEAQLEKSRLLSDRFSAERPKGSFSTLEIQRTEQGDSAMYLCASSPSLANYGYTFGSGTRLTVV.

This clonotype has only a few counts. The chain combines TRBV5-1 with TRBJ2-5; tentative D call: TRBD2 (7 bases). Germline loops: CDR1 SGHRS, CDR2 YFSETQ. With 0 bases removed from V and 5 bases from J, the gap between germline ends came to 20 bases. The CDR3 consists of 17 residues. CDR3 loop: CASSLAPGGSTGETQYF. CDR3 coding DNA: TGCGCCAGCAGCTTGGCCCCCGGCGGGAGTACAGGGGAGACCCAGTACTTC.

This clonotype has a handful of counts. The chain joins TRBV4-1 to TRBJ2-3; 9 bases agree with TRBD1. The CDR3 loop spans 15 amino acids. CDR1 is MGHRA, CDR2 YSYEKL, per germline. J gave up 2 bases and V 4 bases, and 4 bases lay outside the gene matches. CDR3 protein: CASSLGTGYTDTQYF. CDR3 coding DNA: TGCGCCAGCAGCCTCGGGACAGGGTACACAGATACGCAGTATTTT.

In this sample, this clonotype turned up many times. The CDR3 sequence: CASSFSGDGYTF. As DNA, the CDR3 is TGTGCCAGCAGTTTTTCTGGGGATGGCTACACCTTC. The chain employs TRBV12-3 or TRBV12-4 and TRBJ1-2; D not certain. CDR3 length: 12 residues. The V end was cut by 3 bases, the J end by 6 bases, with 8 bases between.

The chain couples TRBV2 to TRBJ2-5, with TRBD2 matching over 8 bases. V lost 4 bases and J lost 10; bases outside the gene matches: 5. Germline CDR1 is SNHLY and CDR2 is FYNNEI. The CDR3 runs to 12 residues. Here the CDR3 DNA reads TGTGCCAGCAGTGCGGGGGGGCCTGGCCAGTACTTC. This translates into CASSAGGPGQYF.

This clonotype showed up just a few times. The V call is TRBV14, the J call TRBJ1-1, with TRBD1 as a possible D gene (6 bases). The CDR3 runs to 14 residues. CDR1 is SGHDN and CDR2 is FVKESK in the germline V gene. V lost 3 bases to trimming and J lost 6 bases, with 14 bases between them. The CDR3 DNA reads TGTGCCAGCAGCCAGAGGGGGATGGGTCCTGAAGCTTTCTTT. It translates to CASSQRGMGPEAFF.

This clonotype appeared a few times. V usage is TRBV11-2 and J usage is TRBJ2-3; 11 bases line up with TRBD2. V shed 8 bases, J shed 6 bases, and the junction held 7 bases outside the gene matches. The CDR3 length is 14 residues. Germline values: CDR1 SGHAT, CDR2 FQNNGV. The CDR3, as DNA: TGTGCCAGCCAGGAGACTAGCGGGGTTGATACGCAGTATTTT. Encoded protein: CASQETSGVDTQYF. Combining the CDR3 with reference TRBV11-2 and TRBJ2-3 gives the whole variable domain EAGVAQSPRYKIIEKRQSVAFWCNPISGHATLYWYQQILGQGPKLLIQFQNNGVVDDSQLPKDRFSAERLKGVDSTLKIQPAKLEDSAVYLCASQETSGVDTQYFGPGTRLTVL.

The gene calls are TRBV20-1 and TRBJ2-7; TRBD1 might be the D (5 bases). Trimming shortened V by 6 bases and J by 0 bases, and 15 bases separated the two germline ends. The germline V gene encodes CDR1 DFQATT and CDR2 SNEGSKA (reference sequence). This CDR3 comprises 14 residues. The CDR3: CSAASGLSSYEQYF. The CDR3 region has the DNA TGCAGTGCCGCCTCAGGGCTCTCCTCCTACGAGCAGTACTTC.

In this sample, this clonotype turned up many times. The rearrangement links TRBV18 to TRBJ1-5, with 7 bases fitting TRBD1. V was pared by 2 bases and J by 4 bases, with 5 bases of the junction left unmatched. CDR3 length equals 15 residues. In germline, CDR1 is KGHSH, CDR2 LQKENI. CDR3 in DNA: TGTGCCAGCTCACCAGAGGGGGCTTGGAATCAGCCCCAGCATTTT. It encodes CASSPEGAWNQPQHF. The variable domain in full, completed from reference TRBV18 and TRBJ1-5, reads NAGVMQNPRHLVRRRGQEARLRCSPMKGHSHVYWYRQLPEEGLKFMVYLQKENIIDESGMPKERFSAEFPKEGPSILRIQQVVRGDSAAYFCASSPEGAWNQPQHFGDGTRLSIL.

This clonotype was found many times. This sequence joins TRBV5-1 and TRBJ2-5, with 11 bases fitting TRBD1. J was trimmed by 1 base and V by 4 bases; bases with no gene match: 6. CDR1 SGHRS and CDR2 YFSETQ come from the germline V gene. This CDR3 is built from 16 residues. The DNA of the CDR3 is TGCGCCAGCAGCCCGGGACAGGGGGTGTTCCAAGAGACCCAGTACTTC. Translation gives CASSPGQGVFQETQYF.

At least ten counts were recorded for this clonotype. V gene TRBV7-9 combines with J gene TRBJ2-7, with a tentative D call TRBD2 (5 bases). V lost 5 bases, J lost 6 bases, and 14 bases lay in between. The CDR3 is made up of 13 amino acids. CDR1 and CDR2 from the germline V gene are SEHNR and FQNEAQ (reference sequence). The CDR3 DNA follows: TGTGCCAGCAGCCTCTCTAGCAGCAGCGAGCAGTACTTC. This translates into CASSLSSSSEQYF.

The CDR3 loop is CSARVEAGIFGEQFF. The CDR3 DNA reads as TGCAGTGCTAGAGTGGAAGCGGGAATTTTTGGTGAGCAGTTCTTC. The V call is TRBV20-1, the J call TRBJ2-1, with 7 bases that match TRBD2. Germline loops: CDR1 DFQATT, CDR2 SNEGSKA (reference sequence). V gave up 1 base and J gave up 9 bases; unmatched junction bases: 12. The CDR3 spans 15 residues.

V gene TRBV24-1 combines with J gene TRBJ1-2, with D uncertain. The CDR3 runs to 13 residues. V was shortened by 4 bases and J by 4 bases, with 9 bases between the two germline ends. Germline loops: CDR1 KGHDR, CDR2 SFDVKD. The CDR3 coding sequence is TGTGCCACCAGTGAAGGTGGGTTCTATGGCTACACCTTC. Protein product: CATSEGGFYGYTF.